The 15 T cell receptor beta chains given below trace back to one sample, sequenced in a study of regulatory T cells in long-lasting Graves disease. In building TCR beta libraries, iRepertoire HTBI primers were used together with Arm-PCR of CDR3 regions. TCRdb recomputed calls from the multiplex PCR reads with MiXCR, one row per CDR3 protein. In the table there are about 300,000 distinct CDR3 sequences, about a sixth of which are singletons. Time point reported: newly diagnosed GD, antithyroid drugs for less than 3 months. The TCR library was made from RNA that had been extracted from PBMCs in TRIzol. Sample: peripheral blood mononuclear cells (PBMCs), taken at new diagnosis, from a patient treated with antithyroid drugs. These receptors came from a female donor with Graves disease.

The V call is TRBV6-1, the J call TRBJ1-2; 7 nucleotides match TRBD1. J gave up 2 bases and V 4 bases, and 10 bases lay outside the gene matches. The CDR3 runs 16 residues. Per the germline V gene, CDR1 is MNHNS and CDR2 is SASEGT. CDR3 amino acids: CASSGPYRGGNYGYTF. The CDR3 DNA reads TGTGCCAGCAGTGGACCTTACAGGGGAGGAAACTATGGCTACACCTTC.

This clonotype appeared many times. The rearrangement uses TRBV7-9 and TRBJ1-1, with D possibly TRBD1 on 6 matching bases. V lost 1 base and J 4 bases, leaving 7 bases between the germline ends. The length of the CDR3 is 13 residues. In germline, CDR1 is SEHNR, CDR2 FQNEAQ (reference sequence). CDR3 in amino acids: CASSLEGGTEAFF. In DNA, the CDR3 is TGTGCCAGCAGCTTAGAGGGGGGCACTGAAGCTTTCTTT.

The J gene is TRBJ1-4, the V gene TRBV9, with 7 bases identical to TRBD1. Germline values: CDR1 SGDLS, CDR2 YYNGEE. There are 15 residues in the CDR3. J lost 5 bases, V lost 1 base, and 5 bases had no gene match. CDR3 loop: CASSVSGTANEKLFF. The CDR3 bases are TGTGCCAGCAGCGTAAGTGGGACAGCCAATGAAAAACTGTTTTTT. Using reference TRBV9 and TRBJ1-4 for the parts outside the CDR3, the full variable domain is DSGVTQTPKHLITATGQRVTLRCSPRSGDLSVYWYQQSLDQGLQFLIQYYNGEERAKGNILERFSAQQFPDLHSELNLSSLELGDSALYFCASSVSGTANEKLFFGSGTQLSVL.

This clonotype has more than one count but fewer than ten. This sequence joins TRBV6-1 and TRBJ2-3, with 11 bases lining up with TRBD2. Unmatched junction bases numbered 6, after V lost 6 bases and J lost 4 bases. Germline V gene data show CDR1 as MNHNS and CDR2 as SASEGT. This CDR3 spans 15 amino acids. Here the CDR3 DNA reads TGTGCCAGCAGGCCACTAGCGGGAGAACCAGATACGCAGTATTTT. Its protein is CASRPLAGEPDTQYF.

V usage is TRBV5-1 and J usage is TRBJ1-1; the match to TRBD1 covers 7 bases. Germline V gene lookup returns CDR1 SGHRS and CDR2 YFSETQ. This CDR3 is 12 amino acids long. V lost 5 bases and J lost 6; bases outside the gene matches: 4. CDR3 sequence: CASRIQGAEAFF. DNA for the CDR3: TGCGCCAGCAGAATCCAGGGGGCTGAAGCTTTCTTT.

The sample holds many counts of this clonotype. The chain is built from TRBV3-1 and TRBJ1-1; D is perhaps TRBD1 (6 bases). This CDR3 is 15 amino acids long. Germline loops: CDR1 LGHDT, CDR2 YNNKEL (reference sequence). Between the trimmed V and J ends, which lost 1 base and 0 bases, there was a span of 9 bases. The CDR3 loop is CASSQGGGLNTEAFF. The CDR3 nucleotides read TGTGCCAGCAGCCAAGGCGGGGGCCTGAACACTGAAGCTTTCTTT.

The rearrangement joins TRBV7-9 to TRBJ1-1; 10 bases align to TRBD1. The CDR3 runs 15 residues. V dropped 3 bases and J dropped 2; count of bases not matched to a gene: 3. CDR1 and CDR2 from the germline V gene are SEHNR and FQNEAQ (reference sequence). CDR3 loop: CASSFDRGPNTEAFF. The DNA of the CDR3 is TGTGCCAGCAGCTTCGACAGGGGGCCCAACACTGAAGCTTTCTTT.

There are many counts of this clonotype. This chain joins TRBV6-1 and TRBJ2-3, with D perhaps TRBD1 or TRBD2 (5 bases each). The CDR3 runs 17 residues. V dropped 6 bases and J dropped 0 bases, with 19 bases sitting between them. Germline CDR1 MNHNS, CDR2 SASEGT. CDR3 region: CASRKPGWGGSTDTQYF. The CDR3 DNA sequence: TGTGCCAGCAGAAAGCCGGGATGGGGCGGGAGCACAGATACGCAGTATTTT.

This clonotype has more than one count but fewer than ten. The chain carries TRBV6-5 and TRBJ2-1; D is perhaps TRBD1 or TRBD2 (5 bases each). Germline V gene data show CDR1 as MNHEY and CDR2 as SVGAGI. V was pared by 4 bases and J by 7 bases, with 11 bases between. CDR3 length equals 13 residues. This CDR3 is CASSFRGQNEQFF. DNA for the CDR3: TGTGCCAGCAGTTTCCGGGGCCAAAATGAGCAGTTCTTC.

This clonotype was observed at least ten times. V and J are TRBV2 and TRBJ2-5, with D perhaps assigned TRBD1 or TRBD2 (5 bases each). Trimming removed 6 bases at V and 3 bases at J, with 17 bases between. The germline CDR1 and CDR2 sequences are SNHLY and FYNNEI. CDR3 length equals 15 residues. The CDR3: CASRERSGTKETQYF. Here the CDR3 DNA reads TGTGCCAGCAGGGAACGATCCGGGACGAAAGAGACCCAGTACTTC.

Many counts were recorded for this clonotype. The DNA for the CDR3 is TGTGCCAGCTCACCAACGGGGCCGGGGGACCACGAGCAGTACTTC. Its protein product is CASSPTGPGDHEQYF. The chain joins TRBV18 to TRBJ2-7, with a weak D call TRBD2 (6 bases). The CDR3 spans 15 residues. V gave up 2 bases and J gave up 5 bases, with 16 bases separating them. The V gene's germline CDR1 is KGHSH and CDR2 LQKENI.

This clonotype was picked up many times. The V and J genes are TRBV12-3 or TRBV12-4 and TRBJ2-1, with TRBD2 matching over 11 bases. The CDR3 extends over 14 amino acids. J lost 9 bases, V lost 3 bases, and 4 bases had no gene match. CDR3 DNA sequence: TGTGCCAGCAGTTTTAGCGGGAGGGCCGCTGAGCAGTTCTTC. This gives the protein CASSFSGRAAEQFF.

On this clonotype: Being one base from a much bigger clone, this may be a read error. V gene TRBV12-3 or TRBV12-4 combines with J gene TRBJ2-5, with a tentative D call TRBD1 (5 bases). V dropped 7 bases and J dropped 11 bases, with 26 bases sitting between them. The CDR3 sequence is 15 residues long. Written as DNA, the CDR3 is TGTGCCAGCACCAAGACAGACACCCTCTACAATGAGCAGTACTTC. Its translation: CASTKTDTLYNEQYF.

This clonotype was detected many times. The CDR3 loop is CASSQWRNTGELFF. The CDR3 DNA sequence: TGTGCCAGCAGCCAGTGGCGGAACACCGGGGAGCTGTTTTTT. The J gene is TRBJ2-2, the V gene TRBV3-1; D unresolved. The length of the CDR3 is 14 residues. The V gene lost 3 bases and the J gene lost 1 base, with 6 bases spanning the gap. CDR1 and CDR2 from the germline V gene are LGHDT and YNNKEL (reference sequence). Full variable domain (outside the CDR3, taken from reference TRBV3-1 and TRBJ2-2): DTAVSQTPKYLVTQMGNDKSIKCEQNLGHDTMYWYKQDSKKFLKIMFSYNNKELIINETVPNRFSPKSPDKAHLNLHINSLELGDSAVYFCASSQWRNTGELFFGEGSRLTVL.

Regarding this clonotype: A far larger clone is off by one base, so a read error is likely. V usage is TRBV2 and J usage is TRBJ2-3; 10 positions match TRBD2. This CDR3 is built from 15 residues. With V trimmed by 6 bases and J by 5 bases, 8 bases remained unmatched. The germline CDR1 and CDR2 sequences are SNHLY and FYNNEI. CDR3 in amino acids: CASSTRASGRDTQYF. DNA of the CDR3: TGTGCCAGCAGCACCCGGGCTAGCGGGAGAGATACGCAGTATTTT.